This is a list of T cell receptor beta chains from one sample in a study of PD-1 blockade in classical Hodgkin lymphoma. Assay: immunoSEQ multiplex PCR; the TCRdb copy retains only in-frame clones and omits some. The sample has under 9,000 clones; 82% are singletons. Sequencing used CD8+ T cells from blood, obtained before the fourth cycle of nivolumab. All receptors come from a human donor with classical Hodgkin lymphoma. Each CDR3 is given with its conserved first and last residue. The order of the fields is D gene, clone size, J gene, V gene, CDR3 protein, CDR3 DNA. The D gene is left open where the match is weak. Not every row has a clone size; where given, it reads once, few, many or a size class.

. | . | TRBJ1-6 | TRBV5-1 | CASSSGVEYNSPLHF | TGCGCCAGCAGTTCAGGGGTCGAGTATAATTCACCCCTCCACTTT
. | . | TRBJ1-2 | TRBV10-2 | CASSEKEIDYGYTF | TGCGCCAGCAGTGAGAAGGAGATTGACTATGGCTACACCTTC
TRBD1 | . | TRBJ2-1 | TRBV29-1 | CSVEGTGVQNEQLF | TGCAGCGTTGAAGGGACAGGGGTACAGAATGAGCAGCTCTTC
. | once | TRBJ1-1 | TRBV27 | CASSLGLVNTEAFF | TGTGCCAGCAGTCTTGGATTAGTGAACACTGAAGCTTTCTTT
. | . | TRBJ2-1 | TRBV5-6 | CASSEGFEQFF | TGTGCCAGCAGCGAGGGATTTGAGCAGTTCTTC
. | few | TRBJ1-4 | TRBV7-9 | CASSLGSLEKLFF | TGTGCCAGCAGCTTAGGGTCCCTTGAAAAACTGTTTTTT
. | . | TRBJ2-3 | TRBV29-1 | CSVGTQGDTQYF | TGCAGCGTTGGAACCCAAGGCGATACGCAGTATTTT
. | once | TRBJ2-3 | TRBV18 | CASFVGRHTDTQYF | TGTGCCAGCTTTGTGGGCAGACACACAGATACGCAGTATTTT
TRBD1 | . | TRBJ2-5 | TRBV2 | CASSEKGAVSLKTQYF | TGTGCCAGCAGTGAAAAGGGGGCGGTCTCCTTGAAGACCCAGTACTTC
TRBD2 | . | TRBJ2-7 | TRBV2 | CASEWGRGLVEQYF | TGTGCCAGCGAATGGGGGAGGGGTCTGGTCGAGCAGTACTTC
TRBD2 | . | TRBJ2-3 | TRBV5-4 | CASTGRWTSAGDSTDTQYF | TGTGCCAGCACCGGACGTTGGACTTCAGCGGGGGATTCCACAGATACGCAGTATTTT
. | . | TRBJ1-2 | TRBV6-5 | CASSYGSQGGYTF | TGTGCCAGCAGTTACGGATCTCAGGGGGGCTACACCTTC
TRBD1 | . | TRBJ2-7 | TRBV19 | CASSSGTGYEQYF | TGTGCCAGTAGTTCCGGGACAGGTTACGAGCAGTACTTC
. | . | TRBJ2-7 | TRBV29-1 | CSVVDGSGFEQYF | TGCAGCGTTGTGGACGGGAGTGGGTTCGAGCAGTACTTC
. | once | TRBJ2-7 | TRBV7-9 | CASSSGPSYEQYF | TGTGCCAGCAGCTCGGGGCCGTCCTACGAGCAGTACTTC
. | . | TRBJ1-1 | TRBV7-8 | CASGPLQENTEAFF | TGTGCCAGCGGTCCTTTACAAGAGAACACTGAAGCTTTCTTT
TRBD2 | . | TRBJ2-5 | TRBV5-5 | CASSLGSGGRETQYF | TGTGCCAGCAGCTTGGGTAGCGGGGGAAGAGAGACCCAGTACTTC
. | . | TRBJ2-3 | TRBV5-1 | CASSLTPSENTDTQYF | TGCGCCAGCAGCCTTACCCCTAGCGAGAACACAGATACGCAGTATTTT
TRBD2 | . | TRBJ2-4 | TRBV28 | CASSLRGGLAKNIQYF | TGTGCCAGCAGTTTACGGGGGGGCCTAGCCAAAAACATTCAGTACTTC
TRBD1 | . | TRBJ1-4 | TRBV5-1 | CASRTGTGHEKLFF | TGCGCCAGCAGAACCGGGACAGGGCATGAAAAACTGTTTTTT
TRBD1 | . | TRBJ2-2 | TRBV4-1 | CASSQARTGYGELFF | TGCGCCAGCAGCCAAGCGCGGACAGGGTACGGGGAGCTGTTTTTT
TRBD1 | . | TRBJ2-7 | TRBV6-6 | CASSYSSGGSYEQYF | TGTGCCAGCAGTTACTCCTCAGGGGGATCCTACGAGCAGTACTTC
. | . | TRBJ2-1 | TRBV9 | CASSLSRSWGDNEQFF | TGTGCCAGCAGCCTCTCCCGTAGCTGGGGGGACAATGAGCAGTTCTTC
. | . | TRBJ1-1 | TRBV30 | CAWILTEAFF | TGTGCCTGGATTTTAACTGAAGCTTTCTTT
. | . | TRBJ2-3 | TRBV19 | CASSIGAADTDTQYF | TGTGCCAGTAGTATAGGGGCAGCGGACACAGATACGCAGTATTTT
. | . | TRBJ2-1 | TRBV5-5 | CASSLGFVEQFF | TGTGCCAGCAGCTTGGGTTTCGTTGAGCAGTTCTTC
. | . | TRBJ1-6 | TRBV11-2 | CASSLEGLSYNSPLHF | TGTGCCAGCAGCTTGGAGGGGCTTTCCTATAATTCACCCCTCCACTTT
. | . | TRBJ2-1 | TRBV5-1 | CASSLRGLVFRSYNEQFF | TGCGCCAGCAGCCTCCGGGGGCTCGTATTTCGCTCCTACAATGAGCAGTTCTTC
TRBD1 | . | TRBJ2-7 | TRBV5-1 | CASSFNPGQAPFTYEQYF | TGCGCCAGCAGCTTCAATCCGGGACAGGCTCCCTTTACCTACGAGCAGTACTTC
TRBD1 | . | TRBJ1-5 | TRBV6-1 | CASSVGGPHQPQHF | TGTGCCAGCAGTGTAGGGGGCCCGCACCAGCCCCAGCATTTT
. | . | TRBJ2-2 | TRBV10-1 | CASSPTNTGELFF | TGCGCCAGCAGTCCAACGAATACCGGGGAGCTGTTTTTT
. | . | TRBJ2-2 | TRBV11-3 | CASSRQGNTGELFF | TGTGCCAGCAGCCGGCAGGGGAACACCGGGGAGCTGTTTTTT
. | . | TRBJ2-3 | TRBV4-1 | CASSQVGIDTQYF | TGCGCCAGCAGCCAAGTTGGGATAGATACGCAGTATTTT
. | . | TRBJ2-6 | TRBV6-5 | CASSYSGWANVLTF | TGTGCCAGCAGTTACTCGGGCTGGGCCAACGTCCTGACTTTC
. | . | TRBJ1-2 | TRBV19 | CASSPKNYGYTF | TGTGCCAGTAGCCCGAAGAACTATGGCTACACCTTC
. | . | TRBJ2-7 | TRBV4-1 | CASSQDRGFYEQYF | TGCGCCAGCAGCCAAGATCGGGGGTTCTACGAGCAGTACTTC
. | . | TRBJ2-5 | TRBV7-9 | CASSLSSSETQYF | TGTGCCAGCAGCTTGAGCTCCAGTGAGACCCAGTACTTC
TRBD1 | . | TRBJ2-7 | TRBV2 | CASSESPGQVAYEQYF | TGTGCCAGCAGTGAATCCCCCGGACAGGTCGCCTACGAGCAGTACTTC
TRBD2 | . | TRBJ2-1 | TRBV7-2 | CASSLLAGAFNEQFF | TGTGCCAGCAGCTTGCTAGCGGGGGCATTCAATGAGCAGTTCTTC
TRBD1 | few | TRBJ2-5 | TRBV5-6 | CASSSDRAYQETQYF | TGTGCCAGCAGCTCGGACAGGGCGTACCAAGAGACCCAGTACTTC
. | . | TRBJ1-2 | TRBV19 | CASSIEGFGSYGYTF | TGTGCCAGTAGTATAGAAGGCTTTGGAAGCTATGGCTACACCTTC
. | . | TRBJ2-7 | TRBV27 | CASSREWTGPGGEQYF | TGTGCCAGCAGCCGGGAGTGGACAGGCCCCGGGGGGGAGCAGTACTTC
TRBD2 | few | TRBJ2-3 | TRBV19 | CASSITSGVDTQYF | TGTGCCAGTAGTATTACTAGCGGGGTGGATACGCAGTATTTT
. | . | TRBJ2-7 | TRBV2 | CASAELDPREQYF | TGTGCCAGCGCGGAACTAGATCCTAGAGAGCAGTACTTC
. | once | TRBJ1-2 | TRBV5-6 | CASSGTVNYGYTF | TGTGCCAGCAGCGGAACAGTTAACTATGGCTACACCTTC
. | . | TRBJ1-6 | TRBV7-6 | CASSLARDRNSPLHF | TGTGCCAGCAGCTTAGCGAGAGACAGAAATTCACCCCTCCACTTT
. | . | TRBJ2-5 | TRBV5-6 | CASSFAATEETQYF | TGTGCCAGCAGTTTTGCAGCCACTGAGGAGACCCAGTACTTC
. | . | TRBJ2-4 | TRBV4-1 | CASSQAGGMEQNIQYF | TGCGCCAGCAGCCAAGCTGGTGGTATGGAGCAAAACATTCAGTACTTC
. | . | TRBJ2-7 | TRBV10-3 | CAISESGLEGFEQYF | TGTGCCATCAGTGAGTCGGGGTTGGAGGGGTTCGAGCAGTACTTC
. | . | TRBJ1-5 | TRBV11-3 | CASSLDRMHGAFGPQHF | TGTGCCAGCAGCTTAGATCGAATGCACGGGGCGTTCGGGCCCCAGCATTTT
. | . | TRBJ1-4 | TRBV7-9 | CASSFENEKLFF | TGTGCCAGCAGCTTTGAGAATGAAAAACTGTTTTTT
TRBD1 | . | TRBJ2-5 | TRBV27 | CASSLIPGTGEETQYF | TGTGCCAGCAGTTTAATCCCCGGGACAGGCGAAGAGACCCAGTACTTC
TRBD1 | . | TRBJ2-7 | TRBV18 | CASSFWTGDSSTMEQYF | TGTGCCAGCTCATTTTGGACAGGGGACTCTTCTACGATGGAGCAGTACTTC